Below, one TCR beta chain is given with its context. Its specificity is not known. CDR1 and CDR2 from the germline V gene are KGHSH and LQKENI. V was clipped by 3 bases and J by 6 bases; unmatched bases: 14. CDR3 length: 17 residues. The sample comes from a study of beta chain features in type 1 diabetes. The entirety of the isolated RNA underwent reverse transcription, so expressed TCRB transcripts were sequenced. Libraries were prepared by immunoSEQ multiplex PCR; TCRdb keeps only in-frame clonotypes and omits some of them. The table has 200,000 to 250,000 clones, under 13% seen once. Sorting that relied on CD45RO/CCR7/CD25/CD127/CD95/CD27 yielded CD4+ naive, central memory, regulatory and stem cell-like memory cells. Study observations and caveats: Type 1 diabetes patients had VDJ junctions that carried fewer insertions and more deletions.

The sample taken for sequencing was central memory CD4+ T cells from blood. The chain joins TRBV18 to TRBJ2-3, with TRBD2 matching over 8 bases. The receptor comes from a man between 18 and 29 years old in good health. CDR3 DNA: TGTGCCAGCTCACCCCTCCCTGCGGGAGGCTCGTTGGATACGCAGTATTTT. Its protein product is CASSPLPAGGSLDTQYF.